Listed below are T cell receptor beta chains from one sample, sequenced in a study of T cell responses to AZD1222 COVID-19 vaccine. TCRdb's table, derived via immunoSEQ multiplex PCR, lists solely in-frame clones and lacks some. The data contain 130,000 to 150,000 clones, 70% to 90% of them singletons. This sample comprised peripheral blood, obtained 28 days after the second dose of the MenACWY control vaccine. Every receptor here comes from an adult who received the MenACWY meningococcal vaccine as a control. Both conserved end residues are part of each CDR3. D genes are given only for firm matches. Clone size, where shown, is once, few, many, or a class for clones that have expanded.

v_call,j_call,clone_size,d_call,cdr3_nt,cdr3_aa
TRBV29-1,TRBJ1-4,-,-,TGCAGCGTTTCAGGGGCGAGGGAAAAACTGTTTTTT,CSVSGAREKLFF
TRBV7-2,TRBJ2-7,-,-,TGTGCCAGCAGCTTTGGGTCCAAATCCTACGAGCAGTACTTC,CASSFGSKSYEQYF
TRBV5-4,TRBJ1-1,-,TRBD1,TGTGCCAGCAGCTCGCCCGGGACAGGGGGCGCGGGCACTGAAGCTTTCTTT,CASSSPGTGGAGTEAFF
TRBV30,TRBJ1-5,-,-,TGTGCCTGGAGTGTACGGGGTGGGGATCAGCCCCAGCATTTT,CAWSVRGGDQPQHF
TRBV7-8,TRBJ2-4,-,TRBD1,TGTGCCAGCAGCTTAGCCGACAGGGCCCTAGCCAAAAACATTCAGTACTTC,CASSLADRALAKNIQYF
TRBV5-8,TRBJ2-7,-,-,TGTGCCAGCAGCTTTCTACTTCTCAACGAGCAGTACTTC,CASSFLLLNEQYF
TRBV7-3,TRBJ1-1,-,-,TGTGCCAGCAGCTTGAACCAGAACACTGAAGCTTTCTTT,CASSLNQNTEAFF
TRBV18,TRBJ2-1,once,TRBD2,TGTGCCAGCAAAGGGACTAGCATAAAGAATGAGCAGTTCTTC,CASKGTSIKNEQFF
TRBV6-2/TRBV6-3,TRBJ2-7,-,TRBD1,TGTGCCAGCAGTTACCCTGGACAGGGTAGGTACGAGCAGTACTTC,CASSYPGQGRYEQYF
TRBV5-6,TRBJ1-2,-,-,TGTGCCAGCAGCTTGGGGGGGCCGTTCGGCTACACCTTC,CASSLGGPFGYTF
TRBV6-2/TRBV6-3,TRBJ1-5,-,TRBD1,TGTGCCAGCAGTTACGAACCCAGGGGGCCCGAGAGGCATTTT,CASSYEPRGPERHF
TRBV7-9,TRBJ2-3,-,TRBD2,TGTGCCAGCAGCTCGGGACTAGCGGACACAGATACGCAGTATTTT,CASSSGLADTDTQYF
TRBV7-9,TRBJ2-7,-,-,TGTGCCAGCAGCTTAACTTCCTACGAGCAGTACTTC,CASSLTSYEQYF
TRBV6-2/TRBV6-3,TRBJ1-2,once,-,TGTGCCAGCAGCCAATACGGGGTCGGCGACGCTAACTATGGCTACACCTTC,CASSQYGVGDANYGYTF
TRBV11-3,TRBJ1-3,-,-,TGTGCCAGCAGCTTAGAATGGGCAGGGGCGTCTGGAAACACCATATATTTT,CASSLEWAGASGNTIYF
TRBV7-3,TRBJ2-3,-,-,TGTGCCAGCAGCTTTTTTAGCACAGATACGCAGTATTTT,CASSFFSTDTQYF
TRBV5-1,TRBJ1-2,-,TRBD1,TGCGCCAGCAGCCCCTCGACAGGGAACTATGGCTACACCTTC,CASSPSTGNYGYTF
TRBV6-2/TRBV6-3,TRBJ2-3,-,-,TGTGCCAGCAGTTACGGGGGGTATACGCAGTATTTT,CASSYGGYTQYF
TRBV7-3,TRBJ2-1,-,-,TGTGCCAGCAGCTTAACTCGCGTAAATGAGCAGTTCTTC,CASSLTRVNEQFF
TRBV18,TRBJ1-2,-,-,TGTGCCAGCTCACCTCCGACCAGGGGCCTGAACTATGGCTACACCTTC,CASSPPTRGLNYGYTF
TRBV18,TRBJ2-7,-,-,TGTGCCAGCTCACCGTCGGGGACCAACCTTTTCTACGAGCAGTACTTC,CASSPSGTNLFYEQYF
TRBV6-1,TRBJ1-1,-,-,TGTGCCAGCAGTGAAGGGACGCGGGCAGGGACAGCTTTCTTT,CASSEGTRAGTAFF
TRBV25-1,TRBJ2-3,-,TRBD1,TGTGCCAGCAAGCAGGGGGCAGATACGCAGTATTTT,CASKQGADTQYF
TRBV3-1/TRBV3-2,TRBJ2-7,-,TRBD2,TGTGCCAGCAGCCCGACTAGCGGGGTGACCTACGAGCAGTACTTC,CASSPTSGVTYEQYF
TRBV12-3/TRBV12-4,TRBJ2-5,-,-,TGTGCCAGCAGGGGGGAGACCCAGTACTTC,CASRGETQYF
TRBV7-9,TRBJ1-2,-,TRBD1,TGTGCCAGCAGCTCCACAGGGGGCCAAACACAAATAAACTATGGCTACACCTTC,CASSSTGGQTQINYGYTF
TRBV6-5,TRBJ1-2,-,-,TGTGCCAGCATACTTGGACAGAGAATTAACTATGGCTACACCTTC,CASILGQRINYGYTF
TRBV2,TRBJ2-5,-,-,TGTGCCAGCGACAGGCGAGAGACCCAGTACTTC,CASDRRETQYF
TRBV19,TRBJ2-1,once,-,TGTGCCAGTAGTAGGGCCGGGACACCGAGGGAAGAGCAGTTCTTC,CASSRAGTPREEQFF
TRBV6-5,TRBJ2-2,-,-,TGTGCCAGCAGTTACACCCTACGCGGGGAGCTGTTTTTT,CASSYTLRGELFF
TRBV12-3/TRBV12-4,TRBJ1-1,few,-,TGTGCCAGCAGTTTGAGGAGGACTGAAGCTTTCTTT,CASSLRRTEAFF
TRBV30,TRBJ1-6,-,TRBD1,TGTGCCGTAAACAGGGGGGATTCACCCCTCCACTTT,CAVNRGDSPLHF
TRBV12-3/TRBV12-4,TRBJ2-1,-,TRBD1,TGTGCCAGTGGACAGGGATCCTACAATGAGCAGTTCTTC,CASGQGSYNEQFF
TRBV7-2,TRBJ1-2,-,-,TGTGCCAGCAGCTTAAAAGGGAACTATGGCTACACCTTC,CASSLKGNYGYTF
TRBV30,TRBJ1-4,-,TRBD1,TGTGCCTGGACTGCTATGACAGGGGGCCGTAATGAAAAACTGTTTTTT,CAWTAMTGGRNEKLFF
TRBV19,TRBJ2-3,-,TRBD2,TGTGCCAGTGGCCCACTAGCGGCAAGCACAGATACGCAGTATTTT,CASGPLAASTDTQYF
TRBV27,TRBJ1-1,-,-,TGTGCCAGCAGAGGGTTGGCAGCGAACACTGAAGCTTTCTTT,CASRGLAANTEAFF
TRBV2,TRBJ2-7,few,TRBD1,TGTGCCAGCAGTGAGGGACAGGGCGTCTACGAGCAGTACTTC,CASSEGQGVYEQYF
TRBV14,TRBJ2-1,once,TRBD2,TGTGCCAGCAGCCAAGTCCTTAGCGGGAGTATGAATGAGCAGTTCTTC,CASSQVLSGSMNEQFF
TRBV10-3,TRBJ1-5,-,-,TGTGCCATCAGTGAGGTTGTGAGCAATCAGCCCCAGCATTTT,CAISEVVSNQPQHF
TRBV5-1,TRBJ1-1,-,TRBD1,TGCGCCAGCTGGATCGGACAGGGGGGGAACACTGAAGCTTTCTTT,CASWIGQGGNTEAFF
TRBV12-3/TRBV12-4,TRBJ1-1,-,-,TGTGCCAGCAGTTTGTGGGGGGACACTGAAGCTTTCTTT,CASSLWGDTEAFF
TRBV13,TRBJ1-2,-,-,TGTGCCAGCAGCTTAGGACGGGGTTATGGCTACACCTTC,CASSLGRGYGYTF
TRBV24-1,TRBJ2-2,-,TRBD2,TGTGCCACCAGTGACAGGGTGACTAGCGGTCGCTTCAACACCGGGGAGCTGTTTTTT,CATSDRVTSGRFNTGELFF
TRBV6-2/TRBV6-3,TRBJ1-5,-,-,TGTGCCAGCAGTAGCTACTTCCCTAGCAATCAGCCCCAGCATTTT,CASSSYFPSNQPQHF
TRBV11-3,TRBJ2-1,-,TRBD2,TGTGCCAGCAGCTTAGCAAGACTAGCGGGAGTGGTGCAGTTCTTC,CASSLARLAGVVQFF
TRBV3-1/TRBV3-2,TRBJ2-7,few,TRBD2,TGTGCCAGCAGGACTAGCGGAATATACTACGAGCAGTACTTC,CASRTSGIYYEQYF
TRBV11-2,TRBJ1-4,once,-,TGTGCCAGCAGCTTGAGTGTAAGGGAGAGTGCTAATGAAAAACTGTTTTTT,CASSLSVRESANEKLFF
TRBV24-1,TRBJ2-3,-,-,TGTGCCACCAGTGAACGGACTGTCGCTGCAGATACGCAGTATTTT,CATSERTVAADTQYF
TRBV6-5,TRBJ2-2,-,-,TGTGCCAGCAGTTACACGGGACTTACTAACACCGGGGAGCTGTTTTTT,CASSYTGLTNTGELFF
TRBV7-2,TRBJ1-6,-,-,TGTGCCAGCAGCTTAGATACATACAGGGTTAATAATTCACCCCTCCACTTT,CASSLDTYRVNNSPLHF
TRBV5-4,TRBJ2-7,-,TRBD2,TGTGCCAGCAGCAGTGGGACTAGCGGGAGACCCCTAGATTACGAGCAGTACTTC,CASSSGTSGRPLDYEQYF
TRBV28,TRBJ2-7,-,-,TGTGCCAGCAGTTATGGGGTCGGCGAGCAGTACTTC,CASSYGVGEQYF
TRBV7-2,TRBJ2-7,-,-,TGTGCCAGCAGCGAACAGGGACGGTCCTACGAGCAGTACTTC,CASSEQGRSYEQYF
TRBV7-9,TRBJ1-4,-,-,TGTGCCTGGCCGGCAGGCTCGTTGACTAATGAAAAACTGTTTTTT,CAWPAGSLTNEKLFF